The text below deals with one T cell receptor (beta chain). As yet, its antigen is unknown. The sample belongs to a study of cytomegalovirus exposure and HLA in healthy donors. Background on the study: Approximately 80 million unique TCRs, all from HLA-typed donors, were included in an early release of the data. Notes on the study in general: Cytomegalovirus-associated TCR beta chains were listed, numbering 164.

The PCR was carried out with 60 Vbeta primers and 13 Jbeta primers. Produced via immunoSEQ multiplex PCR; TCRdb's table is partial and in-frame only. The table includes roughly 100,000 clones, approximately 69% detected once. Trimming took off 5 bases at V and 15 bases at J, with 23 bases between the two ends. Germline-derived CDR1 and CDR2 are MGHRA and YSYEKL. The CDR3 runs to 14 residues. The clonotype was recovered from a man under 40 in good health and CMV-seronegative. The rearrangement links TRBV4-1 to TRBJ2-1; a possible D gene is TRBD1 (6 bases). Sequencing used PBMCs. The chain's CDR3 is CASSGQQGQEVGFF. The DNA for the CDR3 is TGCGCCAGCAGCGGGCAACAGGGACAAGAGGTGGGGTTCTTC.